The 29 T cell receptor beta chains presented below share a single source sample, sequenced in a study of PD-L1 blockade in urothelial cancer. Stated time point: pretreatment peripheral blood. The table came from immunoSEQ multiplex PCR; TCRdb's copy has only in-frame clones and leaves some out. The table shows roughly 43,000 clones, with more than 75% occurring only once. The material was PBMCs, obtained around atezolizumab (anti-PD-L1) treatment. The receptors were sampled from a man aged 55 to 70 with urothelial cancer.

The V gene is TRBV7-2, the J gene TRBJ1-5; 9 positions match TRBD1. This CDR3 has 14 residues. The germline V gene encodes CDR1 SGHTA and CDR2 FQGNSA. The trim removed 5 bases at V and 5 bases at J, leaving 4 bases unmatched. CDR3 in DNA: TGTGCCAGCAGCCGGGACAGGGTAGATCAGCCCCAGCATTTT. It yields the protein CASSRDRVDQPQHF.

The chain employs TRBV19 and TRBJ2-1, with TRBD2 identical over 8 bases. This CDR3 is built from 17 residues. Germline V gene lookup returns CDR1 LNHDA and CDR2 SQIVND (reference sequence). Trimming cost V 3 bases and J 7 bases; bases outside gene matches: 14. The CDR3 spells CASSMRGPASGLNEQFF. The DNA for the CDR3 is TGTGCCAGTAGTATGAGGGGTCCGGCTAGCGGGTTGAATGAGCAGTTCTTC.

The rearrangement uses TRBV9 and TRBJ1-2, with D unresolved. V was clipped by 5 bases and J by 4 bases, with 12 bases between them. The CDR3 consists of 13 residues. Per the germline V gene, CDR1 is SGDLS and CDR2 is YYNGEE. The CDR3, as DNA: TGTGCCAGCAGAGCCCCTTCATCCTATGGCTACACCTTC. Amino acid sequence: CASRAPSSYGYTF.

This chain links TRBV19 with TRBJ2-5; 7 positions agree with TRBD1. CDR1 LNHDA and CDR2 SQIVND come from the germline V gene (reference sequence). The V gene end was trimmed by 5 bases and the J gene end by 5 bases; junction bases not matched to a gene: 2. This CDR3 region has 12 residues. CDR3 sequence (DNA): TGTGCCAGTAGTCAGGGGGACGAGACCCAGTACTTC. It translates to CASSQGDETQYF.

This chain joins TRBV5-4 and TRBJ2-3; 12 bases match TRBD2. This CDR3 region has 17 residues. J lost 7 bases, V lost 2 bases, and 11 bases had no gene match. Germline V CDR1 and CDR2: SGHNT, YYREEE (reference sequence). CDR3 amino acids: CASSLLGGTSGGNTQYF. In nucleotides, the CDR3 is TGTGCCAGCAGCTTACTGGGTGGAACTAGCGGGGGGAATACGCAGTATTTT.

This rearrangement joins TRBV4-2 to TRBJ2-3, with 7 bases identical to TRBD2. The CDR3 is 15 residues long. V trimming: 8 bases; J trimming: 3 bases; junction bases outside the gene matches: 11. Germline CDR1 is LGHNA and CDR2 is YNFKEQ. CDR3 region: CASDVGGSGTDTQYF. The CDR3 DNA sequence: TGTGCCAGCGATGTCGGCGGGAGCGGGACAGATACGCAGTATTTT.

This clone occurred many times. V and J are TRBV30 and TRBJ1-5, with D unresolved. V was clipped by 2 bases and J by 0 bases, with 14 bases between them. Germline V gene sequence: CDR1 GTSNPN, CDR2 SVGIG (reference sequence). The CDR3 extends over 16 amino acids. CDR3 coding DNA: TGTGCCTGGAGTCCCCCCATTGTCGGTAGCAATCAGCCCCAGCATTTT. This codes for CAWSPPIVGSNQPQHF.

The chain combines TRBV15 with TRBJ1-4, with no clear D. Trimming removed 0 bases at V and 0 bases at J, with 5 bases between. Germline V gene data show CDR1 as LNHNV and CDR2 as YYDKDF (reference sequence). This CDR3 has 15 amino acids. The CDR3 DNA sequence: TGTGCCACCAGCAGAGAGGCAGCAACTAATGAAAAACTGTTTTTT. Translating gives CATSREAATNEKLFF.

This rearrangement joins TRBV5-6 to TRBJ2-7; 8 bases line up with TRBD2. Germline V gene data show CDR1 as SGHDT and CDR2 as YYEEEE. Germline trimming cut 2 bases from V and 2 bases from J; bases unmatched to any gene: 0. The CDR3 is 13 residues long. In nucleotides, the CDR3 is TGTGCCAGCAGCTTCGGGAGGGCCTACGAGCAGTACTTC. Translation gives CASSFGRAYEQYF.

V is TRBV9 and J is TRBJ2-1, with a possible D match to TRBD2 (6 bases). V shed 6 bases and J shed 8 bases, with 18 bases lying between them. The CDR3 contains 14 residues. Germline values: CDR1 SGDLS, CDR2 YYNGEE. The CDR3 DNA reads as TGTGCCAGCACCCAGGGTGGCGGGGCGGATGAGCAGTTCTTC. Protein sequence: CASTQGGGADEQFF.

This clone was detected a few times. This sequence joins TRBV28 and TRBJ1-2; D unresolved. V lost 6 bases to trimming and J lost 0 bases, with 11 bases between them. Germline CDR1 is MDHEN and CDR2 is SYDVKM. The CDR3 runs 14 residues. Written as DNA, the CDR3 is TGTGCCAGCAGCCCTCCCCCTTCTAACTATGGCTACACCTTC. Its translation is CASSPPPSNYGYTF.

The chain links TRBV19 to TRBJ2-2; D gene unclear. Per germline, CDR1 LNHDA and CDR2 SQIVND (reference sequence). The CDR3 loop spans 12 amino acids. Trimming removed 7 bases from V and 3 bases from J, with 6 bases in between. The CDR3 loop is CASKRYTGELFF. CDR3 bases: TGTGCCAGTAAGAGATACACCGGGGAGCTGTTTTTT. The full variable domain, in which reference TRBV19 and TRBJ2-2 provide the parts outside the CDR3, is DGGITQSPKYLFRKEGQNVTLSCEQNLNHDAMYWYRQDPGQGLRLIYYSQIVNDFQKGDIAEGYSVSREKKESFPLTVTSAQKNPTAFYLCASKRYTGELFFGEGSRLTVL.

V and J are TRBV7-2 and TRBJ2-1; D is undetermined. Trimming pared 0 bases from V and 6 bases from J, leaving 12 bases between. CDR1 SGHTA and CDR2 FQGNSA come from the germline V gene. The CDR3 is made up of 15 amino acids. CDR3 nucleotides: TGTGCCAGCAGCTTAGCGAGTGATCGAATCAATGAGCAGTTCTTC. Its translation: CASSLASDRINEQFF.

This chain connects TRBV19 to TRBJ1-1; D is unresolved. Trimming removed 7 bases at V and 1 base at J, with 16 bases between. The CDR3 consists of 15 residues. Germline-derived CDR1 and CDR2 are LNHDA and SQIVND (reference sequence). In DNA form, the CDR3 reads TGTGCCAGTAAAGTGACCGGAACGGGGAACACTGAAGCTTTCTTT. It translates to CASKVTGTGNTEAFF.

This clone has only one observation. This chain uses TRBV29-1 with TRBJ2-3; D is ambiguous. This CDR3 spans 10 amino acids. Trimming pared 6 bases from V and 5 bases from J, leaving 6 bases between. Per the germline V gene, CDR1 is SQVTM and CDR2 is ANQGSEA. For the CDR3, the DNA is TGCAGCGTCCTCCTAGATACGCAGTATTTT. Protein: CSVLLDTQYF.

The gene calls are TRBV5-1 and TRBJ1-1; TRBD1 matches at 8 bases. The CDR3 has 17 amino acids. The germline gives CDR1 SGHRS, CDR2 YFSETQ. Trimming removed 0 bases from V and 1 base from J; junction bases left unmatched: 8. The CDR3 spells CASSLGARQGRNTEAFF. DNA for the CDR3: TGCGCCAGCAGCTTGGGGGCTAGACAGGGGCGGAACACTGAAGCTTTCTTT.

This clone was detected ten times or more. Other DNA sequences in this sample translate to the same CDR3. This chain links TRBV6-5 with TRBJ1-5; D is possibly TRBD1 (6 bases). The CDR3 length is 14 residues. V shed 2 bases and J shed 3 bases, with 8 bases lying between them. The V gene's germline CDR1 is MNHEY and CDR2 SVGAGI. The CDR3 protein is CASSYDRLNQPQHF. CDR3 nucleotide sequence: TGTGCCAGCAGTTACGACAGGCTCAATCAGCCCCAGCATTTT.

This clone was seen only once. This chain connects TRBV5-1 to TRBJ2-1; TRBD1 matches 11 bases. CDR3 length: 15 amino acids. V was pared by 6 bases and J by 6 bases, with 8 bases of the junction left unmatched. CDR1 is SGHRS and CDR2 is YFSETQ in the germline V gene. CDR3 nucleotides: TGCGCCAGCACCTGGGGGACAGGGGGGAGCAATGAGCAGTTCTTC. Translated, it gives CASTWGTGGSNEQFF.

Concerning this clone: A much larger clone sits a single nucleotide away, making a read error possible. The sample carries other DNA sequences with the same CDR3. The rearrangement links TRBV10-2 to TRBJ2-7; 8 bases agree with TRBD2. Per the germline V gene, CDR1 is WSHSY and CDR2 is SAAADI. This CDR3 region has 13 residues. This chain's CDR3 is CASNSGGRTEQYF. CDR3 sequence (DNA): TGCGCCAGCAACTCGGGAGGGCGCACCGAGCAGTACTTT.

This clone showed up just once. The chain recombines TRBV5-8 with TRBJ2-7, with D possibly matching TRBD2 (6 bases). The CDR3 is made up of 15 amino acids. Trimming stripped 2 bases from V and 2 bases from J, with 14 bases between. CDR1 and CDR2 from the germline V gene are SGHTS and YDEGEE. The CDR3 reads CASSFREYSTYEQYF. The CDR3 bases are TGTGCCAGCAGCTTTCGGGAGTACAGCACCTACGAGCAGTACTTC.

The J gene is TRBJ1-1, the V gene TRBV18, with 9 bases that match TRBD1. The CDR3 length is 17 residues. Germline V CDR1 and CDR2: KGHSH, LQKENI. After removal of 3 bases from V and 1 base from J, the junction contained 9 bases not matched to a gene. The CDR3 reads CASSPVGQGRSNTEAFF. CDR3 bases: TGTGCCAGCTCACCGGTGGGACAGGGCAGGTCGAACACTGAAGCTTTCTTT. Supplemented by reference TRBV18 and TRBJ1-1, the full variable domain reads NAGVMQNPRHLVRRRGQEARLRCSPMKGHSHVYWYRQLPEEGLKFMVYLQKENIIDESGMPKERFSAEFPKEGPSILRIQQVVRGDSAAYFCASSPVGQGRSNTEAFFGQGTRLTVV.

This clone was observed a single time. The V call is TRBV5-4, the J call TRBJ1-1; a weak D match, TRBD1 (5 bases). The CDR3 sequence is 15 residues long. The germline V gene has CDR1 SGHNT and CDR2 YYREEE (reference sequence). Trimming removed 2 bases from V and 4 bases from J, with 15 bases in between. The CDR3 coding sequence is TGTGCCAGCAGCTTCCCAGGGCGCCCAGGCACTGAAGCTTTCTTT. Its translation: CASSFPGRPGTEAFF.

This clone was observed once. V is TRBV6-1 and J is TRBJ2-3; D is perhaps TRBD2 (6 bases). Trimming left V 7 bases short and J 0 bases short, with 11 bases between. Germline V gene sequence: CDR1 MNHNS, CDR2 SASEGT. The CDR3 has 14 amino acids. The CDR3 loop reads CASKLADSTDTQYF. CDR3 in DNA: TGTGCCAGCAAACTAGCCGATAGCACAGATACGCAGTATTTT.

This chain joins TRBV30 and TRBJ1-3; no definite D call. The germline V gene has CDR1 GTSNPN and CDR2 SVGIG (reference sequence). The CDR3 runs to 16 residues. V shed 4 bases and J shed 0 bases, with 16 bases lying between them. CDR3 nucleotide sequence: TGTGCCTGGACCCCTATTGACACCTTCTCTGGAAACACCATATATTTT. Residues: CAWTPIDTFSGNTIYF. The variable domain in full, with the rest retrieved from reference TRBV30 and TRBJ1-3, is SQTIHQWPATLVQPVGSPLSLECTVEGTSNPNLYWYRQAAGRGLQLLFYSVGIGQISSEVPQNLSASRPQDRQFILSSKKLLLSDSGFYLCAWTPIDTFSGNTIYFGEGSWLTVV.

V gene TRBV2 combines with J gene TRBJ2-7; 10 bases line up with TRBD1. The CDR3 loop spans 12 amino acids. V dropped 8 bases and J dropped 4; count of bases not matched to a gene: 2. Per the germline V gene, CDR1 is SNHLY and CDR2 is FYNNEI. The chain's CDR3 is CASGDRGYEQYF. As DNA, the CDR3 is TGTGCCAGCGGGGACAGGGGATACGAGCAGTACTTC.

This chain links TRBV5-4 with TRBJ1-6; TRBD1 is a possible D gene (5 bases). The germline CDR1 and CDR2 sequences are SGHNT and YYREEE (reference sequence). Trimming stripped 0 bases from V and 7 bases from J, with 11 bases between. The CDR3 consists of 15 residues. The chain's CDR3 is CASSLEGAGNSPLHF. The CDR3 nucleotides read TGTGCCAGCAGCTTGGAAGGGGCGGGGAATTCACCCCTCCACTTT.

The rearrangement joins TRBV18 to TRBJ1-2; D gene uncertain. Germline V lookup: CDR1 KGHSH, CDR2 LQKENI. The CDR3 spans 15 residues. The V end lost 6 bases, the J end lost 3 bases, and 17 bases lay between the germline ends. The CDR3 DNA is TGTGCCAGCTCTACGGGCCAGCCGGACTACTATGGCTACACCTTC. Protein: CASSTGQPDYYGYTF.

V and J are TRBV21-1 and TRBJ2-7; the D call TRBD2 from the table was never checked on the DNA. TRBV21-1 is given as a pseudogene. The CDR3 consists of 12 residues. The CDR3 bases are TGTGCCAGCAGCCGAGAGGCCTACGAGCAGTACTTC. It is translated as CASSREAYEQYF.

CDR3 coding DNA: TGTGCCAGCGAGGTACAGGGACCCGCCTCCTACGAGCAGTACTTC. It codes for CASEVQGPASYEQYF. V usage is TRBV5-5 and J usage is TRBJ2-7, with D possibly matching TRBD1 (6 bases). V lost 7 bases to trimming and J lost 0 bases, with 17 bases between them. The CDR3 runs to 15 residues. Germline V gene sequence: CDR1 SGHKS, CDR2 YYEKEE (reference sequence).